This is a list of T cell receptor beta chains from one sample in a study of T cell repertoires in cytomegalovirus infection. TCRdb redid the calling of the reads with MiXCR, one entry per CDR3 protein. The sample carries 150,000 to 200,000 distinct CDR3 sequences, approximately 28% recorded once. The specimen sequenced was PBMCs. The source is a human donor in good health (CMV status not recorded). Some clones in this sample may be carry-over from other donors' samples. CDR3s include the opening cysteine and the closing phenylalanine or tryptophan. Each record gives: CDR3 length, J gene, D gene, V gene, clone size, CDR3 DNA, CDR3 protein. A D gene is named only where the DNA matches it firmly. Where a row states a size, it is once, few, many or the class of an expanded clone; other rows omit it.

cdr3_length: 14
j_call: TRBJ1-2
d_call: -
v_call: TRBV7-8
clone_size: many
cdr3_nt: TGTGCCAGCAGCTTGACAGAGGACTTCTATGGCTACACCTTC
cdr3_aa: CASSLTEDFYGYTF

cdr3_length: 14
j_call: TRBJ1-2
d_call: TRBD1
v_call: TRBV7-9
clone_size: once
cdr3_nt: TGTGCCAGCTGGGTAGGGGACAGACTCTATGGCTACACCTTC
cdr3_aa: CASWVGDRLYGYTF

cdr3_length: 15
j_call: TRBJ2-5
d_call: -
v_call: TRBV7-3
clone_size: -
cdr3_nt: TGTGCCAGCAGCTTAATGGGGGCGGGGCAAGAGACCCAGTACTTC
cdr3_aa: CASSLMGAGQETQYF

cdr3_length: 13
j_call: TRBJ1-1
d_call: -
v_call: TRBV15
clone_size: -
cdr3_nt: TGTGCCACCAGCAGAGCATGGAACACTGAAGCTTTCTTT
cdr3_aa: CATSRAWNTEAFF

cdr3_length: 15
j_call: TRBJ2-2
d_call: -
v_call: TRBV19
clone_size: -
cdr3_nt: TGTGCCAGTAGAAATGGGGGCTTTAACACCGGGGAGCTGTTTTTT
cdr3_aa: CASRNGGFNTGELFF

cdr3_length: 13
j_call: TRBJ1-2
d_call: -
v_call: TRBV12-3/TRBV12-4
clone_size: -
cdr3_nt: TGTGCCAGCAGAGGGACTGCTGGCTATGGCTACACCTTC
cdr3_aa: CASRGTAGYGYTF

cdr3_length: 13
j_call: TRBJ1-2
d_call: -
v_call: TRBV7-3
clone_size: many
cdr3_nt: TGTGCCAGCAGCATAGACGGGAACTATGGCTACACCTTC
cdr3_aa: CASSIDGNYGYTF

cdr3_length: 14
j_call: TRBJ1-3
d_call: -
v_call: TRBV7-8
clone_size: many
cdr3_nt: TGTGCCAGCAGTAAGAGGGGATTTGGAAACACCATATATTTT
cdr3_aa: CASSKRGFGNTIYF

cdr3_length: 16
j_call: TRBJ2-3
d_call: -
v_call: TRBV12-3/TRBV12-4
clone_size: -
cdr3_nt: TGTGCCAGCAGTTTTGCCCTGCCTATGGGCACAGATACGCAGTATTTT
cdr3_aa: CASSFALPMGTDTQYF

cdr3_length: 14
j_call: TRBJ1-1
d_call: TRBD1
v_call: TRBV7-6
clone_size: many
cdr3_nt: TGTGCCAGCAGCTCCGGGACAGGGGACACTGAAGCTTTCTTT
cdr3_aa: CASSSGTGDTEAFF

cdr3_length: 12
j_call: TRBJ1-5
d_call: -
v_call: TRBV6-2/TRBV6-3
clone_size: -
cdr3_nt: TGTGCCAGCAGTTACCCACCTCAGCCCCAGCATTTT
cdr3_aa: CASSYPPQPQHF

cdr3_length: 13
j_call: TRBJ2-7
d_call: -
v_call: TRBV10-3
clone_size: many
cdr3_nt: TGTGCCATCAGTGAGTCTGGTATTTACGAGCAGTACTTC
cdr3_aa: CAISESGIYEQYF

cdr3_length: 14
j_call: TRBJ2-7
d_call: TRBD1
v_call: TRBV11-2
clone_size: -
cdr3_nt: TGTGCCAGCAGCTCAGGGACAGGTTTAAACGAGCAGTACTTC
cdr3_aa: CASSSGTGLNEQYF

cdr3_length: 13
j_call: TRBJ2-7
d_call: TRBD1
v_call: TRBV12-3/TRBV12-4
clone_size: -
cdr3_nt: TGTGCCAGCAGTTTAAGGGACAGGGGTGAGCAGTACTTC
cdr3_aa: CASSLRDRGEQYF

cdr3_length: 14
j_call: TRBJ2-7
d_call: TRBD2
v_call: TRBV12-3/TRBV12-4
clone_size: -
cdr3_nt: TGTGCCAGCAGTCCGGGACTAGCGGCGTACGAGCAGTACTTC
cdr3_aa: CASSPGLAAYEQYF

cdr3_length: 15
j_call: TRBJ2-5
d_call: TRBD2
v_call: TRBV7-2
clone_size: -
cdr3_nt: TGTGCCAGCAGCTTAGTTAGCGGGGGGGGAGAGACCCAGTACTTC
cdr3_aa: CASSLVSGGGETQYF

cdr3_length: 16
j_call: TRBJ1-2
d_call: TRBD1
v_call: TRBV7-9
clone_size: few
cdr3_nt: TGTGCCAGCAGCTTCCGGGACAGGGAACCTCTTTATGGCTACACCTTC
cdr3_aa: CASSFRDREPLYGYTF

cdr3_length: 14
j_call: TRBJ1-3
d_call: -
v_call: TRBV28
clone_size: few
cdr3_nt: TGTGCCAGCAGTCTCCGGGCCTTCGAAAACACCATATATTTT
cdr3_aa: CASSLRAFENTIYF

cdr3_length: 14
j_call: TRBJ1-1
d_call: TRBD1
v_call: TRBV7-2
clone_size: few
cdr3_nt: TGTGCCAGCAGCCCCAGCGCACAGGGGGCTGAAGCTTTCTTT
cdr3_aa: CASSPSAQGAEAFF

cdr3_length: 15
j_call: TRBJ2-2
d_call: -
v_call: TRBV11-3
clone_size: few
cdr3_nt: TGTGCCAGCAGCTTACGACAGGCGAACACCGGGGAGCTGTTTTTT
cdr3_aa: CASSLRQANTGELFF

cdr3_length: 13
j_call: TRBJ1-1
d_call: TRBD1
v_call: TRBV11-2
clone_size: -
cdr3_nt: TGTGCCAGCAGCTTCGGACAGGGCCTTGAAGCTTTCTTT
cdr3_aa: CASSFGQGLEAFF

cdr3_length: 16
j_call: TRBJ2-2
d_call: -
v_call: TRBV6-4
clone_size: -
cdr3_nt: TGTGCCAGCAGTGTTTTCCAGGGTGCGGACACCGGGGAGCTGTTTTTT
cdr3_aa: CASSVFQGADTGELFF

cdr3_length: 15
j_call: TRBJ2-5
d_call: TRBD2
v_call: TRBV20-1
clone_size: -
cdr3_nt: TGCAGTGCTTTCCCTCTAACGGGGGGTCAAGAGACCCAGTACTTC
cdr3_aa: CSAFPLTGGQETQYF

cdr3_length: 13
j_call: TRBJ2-2
d_call: -
v_call: TRBV4-3
clone_size: once
cdr3_nt: TGCGCCAGCAGCCCGATGAACACCGGGGAGCTGTTTTTT
cdr3_aa: CASSPMNTGELFF

cdr3_length: 16
j_call: TRBJ2-3
d_call: -
v_call: TRBV7-8
clone_size: few
cdr3_nt: TGTGCCAGCAGCTTCAATCCCGGCGAGAACGCAGATACGCAGTATTTT
cdr3_aa: CASSFNPGENADTQYF

cdr3_length: 15
j_call: TRBJ1-2
d_call: TRBD1
v_call: TRBV5-1
clone_size: -
cdr3_nt: TGCGCCAGCTCAACTACGACAGGGTCGGGAATGGCTGCTACCTTC
cdr3_aa: CASSTTTGSGMAATF

cdr3_length: 19
j_call: TRBJ2-5
d_call: TRBD2
v_call: TRBV4-2
clone_size: many
cdr3_nt: TGTGCCAGCAGCCAAACTAGCGGGGGTCTGGGGACCATAAAAGAGACCCAGTACTTC
cdr3_aa: CASSQTSGGLGTIKETQYF

cdr3_length: 16
j_call: TRBJ1-6
d_call: -
v_call: TRBV7-6
clone_size: few
cdr3_nt: TGTGCCAGCAGCTTAGGAGGCGACACCGGGGGATCACCCCTCCACTTT
cdr3_aa: CASSLGGDTGGSPLHF

cdr3_length: 14
j_call: TRBJ2-2
d_call: -
v_call: TRBV12-3/TRBV12-4
clone_size: -
cdr3_nt: TGTGCCAGCAGCCCGGGACAGAACACCGGGGAGCTGTTTTTT
cdr3_aa: CASSPGQNTGELFF

cdr3_length: 10
j_call: TRBJ2-1
d_call: -
v_call: TRBV7-9
clone_size: few
cdr3_nt: TGTGCCAGCAGCTTAGAGGAGCAGTTCTTC
cdr3_aa: CASSLEEQFF

cdr3_length: 14
j_call: TRBJ2-7
d_call: TRBD2
v_call: TRBV2
clone_size: few
cdr3_nt: TGTGCCAGCAGCCTTCCGGGACTAGGGGGCGAGCAGTACTTC
cdr3_aa: CASSLPGLGGEQYF

cdr3_length: 17
j_call: TRBJ1-5
d_call: -
v_call: TRBV7-2
clone_size: -
cdr3_nt: TGTGCCAGCAGTTTATCTCCAAGGACGGGTCCCAATCAGCCCCAGCATTTT
cdr3_aa: CASSLSPRTGPNQPQHF

cdr3_length: 16
j_call: TRBJ2-1
d_call: TRBD2
v_call: TRBV7-9
clone_size: few
cdr3_nt: TGTGCCAGCAGCTTAGGAGGGACTAGCGGGGATAATGAGCAGTTCTTC
cdr3_aa: CASSLGGTSGDNEQFF

cdr3_length: 14
j_call: TRBJ2-3
d_call: -
v_call: TRBV5-6
clone_size: -
cdr3_nt: TGTGCCAGCGTTCGTGGGCTTGTCACAGATACGCAGTATTTT
cdr3_aa: CASVRGLVTDTQYF

cdr3_length: 14
j_call: TRBJ1-2
d_call: TRBD1
v_call: TRBV7-2
clone_size: -
cdr3_nt: TGTGCCAGCACCCTGGGGACAGAAAAATATGGCTACACCTTC
cdr3_aa: CASTLGTEKYGYTF

cdr3_length: 13
j_call: TRBJ1-1
d_call: -
v_call: TRBV5-1
clone_size: -
cdr3_nt: TGCGCCAGCAGCGCCGGACACCGCACTGAAGCTTTCTTT
cdr3_aa: CASSAGHRTEAFF

cdr3_length: 15
j_call: TRBJ1-5
d_call: -
v_call: TRBV10-3
clone_size: -
cdr3_nt: TGTGCCACCAATACAGGCGGGAATAGCAATCAGCCCCAGCATTTT
cdr3_aa: CATNTGGNSNQPQHF

cdr3_length: 12
j_call: TRBJ2-3
d_call: -
v_call: TRBV6-2/TRBV6-3
clone_size: -
cdr3_nt: TGTGCCAGCAGTCCATCCGGGTATACGCAGTATTTT
cdr3_aa: CASSPSGYTQYF

cdr3_length: 14
j_call: TRBJ1-1
d_call: TRBD1
v_call: TRBV12-5
clone_size: -
cdr3_nt: TGTGCTAGTGGTTCTCCCGGGACAGGGGAGAGAGCTTTCTTT
cdr3_aa: CASGSPGTGERAFF

cdr3_length: 14
j_call: TRBJ1-6
d_call: -
v_call: TRBV30
clone_size: -
cdr3_nt: TGTGCCTGGAGTGGGACAGTCAAAGGATCACCCCTCCACTTT
cdr3_aa: CAWSGTVKGSPLHF

cdr3_length: 15
j_call: TRBJ2-2
d_call: -
v_call: TRBV4-1
clone_size: many
cdr3_nt: TGCGCCAGCAGCCTTTATTCAGTAAACACCGGGGAGCTGTTTTTT
cdr3_aa: CASSLYSVNTGELFF

cdr3_length: 12
j_call: TRBJ1-6
d_call: -
v_call: TRBV7-9
clone_size: many
cdr3_nt: TGTGCCAGCAGTTCCAGGAATTCACCCCTCCACTTT
cdr3_aa: CASSSRNSPLHF

cdr3_length: 13
j_call: TRBJ1-2
d_call: TRBD1
v_call: TRBV10-3
clone_size: -
cdr3_nt: TGTGCCATCAGTGAGACAGGGGTAGATGGCTACACCTTC
cdr3_aa: CAISETGVDGYTF

cdr3_length: 14
j_call: TRBJ2-1
d_call: -
v_call: TRBV29-1
clone_size: -
cdr3_nt: TGCAGCTCCTCCACCGTACTAGGGGACAATGAGCAGTTCTTC
cdr3_aa: CSSSTVLGDNEQFF

cdr3_length: 13
j_call: TRBJ2-1
d_call: -
v_call: TRBV7-9
clone_size: -
cdr3_nt: TGTGCCAGCAGCTTTAGACCCTACAATGAGCAGTTCTTC
cdr3_aa: CASSFRPYNEQFF

cdr3_length: 14
j_call: TRBJ2-7
d_call: -
v_call: TRBV2
clone_size: once
cdr3_nt: TGTGCCAGCAAGGAAACGACAGCATCCTACGAGCAGTACTTC
cdr3_aa: CASKETTASYEQYF

cdr3_length: 15
j_call: TRBJ2-1
d_call: -
v_call: TRBV5-1
clone_size: -
cdr3_nt: TGCGCCAGCAGCAGGACAGCTAACCCCTCCAATGAGCAGTTCTTC
cdr3_aa: CASSRTANPSNEQFF

cdr3_length: 15
j_call: TRBJ1-1
d_call: -
v_call: TRBV7-2
clone_size: few
cdr3_nt: TGTGCCAGCAGCTTAGGGGGGGGATCGGGGACTGAAGCTTTCTTT
cdr3_aa: CASSLGGGSGTEAFF

cdr3_length: 15
j_call: TRBJ1-6
d_call: -
v_call: TRBV7-8
clone_size: -
cdr3_nt: TGTGCCAGCAGCTCGCAGGGTGAAGGGGACTCACCCCTCCACTTT
cdr3_aa: CASSSQGEGDSPLHF

cdr3_length: 12
j_call: TRBJ1-1
d_call: -
v_call: TRBV10-1
clone_size: -
cdr3_nt: TGCGCCACCTCGGACAGGAACACTGAAGCTTTCTTT
cdr3_aa: CATSDRNTEAFF

cdr3_length: 17
j_call: TRBJ2-1
d_call: -
v_call: TRBV6-6
clone_size: -
cdr3_nt: TGTGCCAGCAGTTACTCGAAAGGGAGAGGGTCCTACAATGAGCAGTTCTTC
cdr3_aa: CASSYSKGRGSYNEQFF

cdr3_length: 14
j_call: TRBJ1-4
d_call: TRBD1
v_call: TRBV12-3/TRBV12-4
clone_size: -
cdr3_nt: TGTGACAGCAGAGGGGACAGGGAGGATGAAAAACTGTTTTTT
cdr3_aa: CDSRGDREDEKLFF

cdr3_length: 13
j_call: TRBJ1-2
d_call: TRBD1
v_call: TRBV7-6
clone_size: few
cdr3_nt: TGTGCCAGCAGTACTACAGGGGGTTATGGCTACACCTTC
cdr3_aa: CASSTTGGYGYTF

cdr3_length: 15
j_call: TRBJ2-2
d_call: TRBD1
v_call: TRBV10-3
clone_size: many
cdr3_nt: TGTGCCATCAGTGAGCCCGGACAGGGGGTCGGGGAGCTGTTTTTT
cdr3_aa: CAISEPGQGVGELFF

cdr3_length: 14
j_call: TRBJ1-4
d_call: -
v_call: TRBV7-2
clone_size: many
cdr3_nt: TGTGCCAGCAGCTCCAAGGCCAGAGCTGAAAAACTGTTTTTT
cdr3_aa: CASSSKARAEKLFF

cdr3_length: 13
j_call: TRBJ1-2
d_call: TRBD1
v_call: TRBV7-2
clone_size: many
cdr3_nt: TGTGCCAGCAGCTTCAGGGGGGCCTATGGCTACACCTTC
cdr3_aa: CASSFRGAYGYTF

cdr3_length: 13
j_call: TRBJ1-5
d_call: -
v_call: TRBV5-6
clone_size: few
cdr3_nt: TGTGCCAGCAGCTTGGCAGTGGGACAGCCCCAGCATTTT
cdr3_aa: CASSLAVGQPQHF

cdr3_length: 13
j_call: TRBJ1-1
d_call: -
v_call: TRBV12-5
clone_size: -
cdr3_nt: TGTGCTAGTGGCTCAGCTATTAACACTGAAGCTTTCTTT
cdr3_aa: CASGSAINTEAFF

cdr3_length: 13
j_call: TRBJ2-7
d_call: -
v_call: TRBV9
clone_size: -
cdr3_nt: TGTGCCAGCAGCGCCGGTCACAGGGACGAGCAGTACTTC
cdr3_aa: CASSAGHRDEQYF